The 29 T cell receptor beta chains reported below all come from one sample, sequenced in a study of patients and donors after allogeneic stem cell transplantation. From the RT-PCR reads, TCRdb called clonotypes with MiXCR, one entry per CDR3 protein. The table lists about 960,000 distinct CDR3 sequences, more than 15% of them singletons, with around 5.5% in the top ten. Sequenced input: blood, either unsorted or a sorted T cell fraction (not recorded which). These receptors were collected from a human donor who was either an allogeneic HSCT recipient or a stem cell or donor lymphocyte infusion donor (not recorded which). It is not recorded whose cells these are; they may come from a transplant donor.

This chain uses TRBV28 with TRBJ2-3, with D perhaps TRBD1 (7 bases). Germline values: CDR1 MDHEN, CDR2 SYDVKM. With 6 bases removed from V and 1 base from J, the gap between germline ends came to 17 bases. There are 16 residues in the CDR3. Written as DNA, the CDR3 is TGTGCCAGCAGCCCCGGAGGGGGCTGGGGCACAGATACGCAGTATTTT. Translation: CASSPGGGWGTDTQYF.

A remark on this clonotype: An end of the junction differs from the germline gene, which may be a read error. The V gene is TRBV6-1, the J gene TRBJ2-1; the match to TRBD2 covers 13 bases. This CDR3 comprises 17 residues. Germline V gene data show CDR1 as MNHNS and CDR2 as SASEGT. Written as DNA, the CDR3 is TGTGCCAGCAGCGAAGGGGCCCCGGGACTAGCGGGATATGAGCAGTTCTTC. Its translation is CASSEGAPGLAGYEQFF.

This clonotype was seen a handful of times. The V call is TRBV5-1, the J call TRBJ2-1, with 7 bases identical to TRBD2. With 0 bases clipped from V and 7 bases from J, the junction kept 7 bases outside the gene matches. The CDR3 consists of 15 residues. The V gene's germline CDR1 is SGHRS and CDR2 YFSETQ. The CDR3 loop reads CASSLEYGRWNEQFF. The CDR3 DNA sequence: TGCGCCAGCAGCTTGGAGTACGGGAGGTGGAATGAGCAGTTCTTC.

The rearrangement uses TRBV12-3 or TRBV12-4 and TRBJ2-2; D remains ambiguous. V dropped 2 bases and J dropped 9 bases, with 4 bases sitting between them. This CDR3 has 11 residues. This CDR3 is CASSLNRELFF. For the CDR3, the DNA is TGTGCCAGCAGTTTAAACCGGGAGCTGTTTTTT.

V and J are TRBV7-3 and TRBJ2-7, with TRBD2 matching over 8 bases. The CDR3 loop spans 13 amino acids. Germline V gives CDR1 SGHTA, CDR2 FQGTGA. Trimming at V came to 5 bases and at J to 1 base, leaving 1 base not matched to a gene. The chain's CDR3 is CASSIAGSYEQYF. The CDR3 coding sequence is TGTGCCAGCAGCATAGCGGGATCCTACGAGCAGTACTTC.

The CDR3 nucleotides are TGTGCCAGCAGCGACGGACAGAGACAAGAGACCCAGTACTTC. It codes for CASSDGQRQETQYF. The chain is built from TRBV7-9 and TRBJ2-5, with D tentatively TRBD1 (6 bases). Germline V gives CDR1 SEHNR, CDR2 FQNEAQ (reference sequence). Trimming removed 5 bases from V and 2 bases from J, with 12 bases in between. The CDR3 consists of 14 residues.

This clonotype was seen more than once but under ten times. V and J are TRBV12-3 or TRBV12-4 and TRBJ1-2; D is ambiguous. V lost 1 base and J 3 bases, leaving 12 bases between the germline ends. There are 15 residues in the CDR3. In DNA form, the CDR3 reads TGTGCCAGCAGTTTAGATCCGGGGAGGTACTATGGCTACACCTTC. Translating gives CASSLDPGRYYGYTF.

The chain uses TRBV5-1 and TRBJ2-1; 7 bases agree with TRBD1. CDR3 length: 15 residues. The V segment lost 0 bases and the J segment 4 bases; nucleotides outside the gene matches: 4. The V gene's germline CDR1 is SGHRS and CDR2 YFSETQ. The CDR3 sequence: CASSLAPGGYNEQFF. The CDR3 DNA is TGCGCCAGCAGCTTGGCGCCAGGGGGATACAATGAGCAGTTCTTC.

This sequence joins TRBV12-3 or TRBV12-4 and TRBJ2-5; D tentatively fits TRBD1 or TRBD2 (5 bases each). The CDR3 consists of 13 residues. V dropped 4 bases and J dropped 4 bases, with 10 bases sitting between them. CDR3 coding DNA: TGTGCCAGCAGTTCCGGGGCTGGAGAGACCCAGTACTTC. Protein sequence: CASSSGAGETQYF.

This clonotype was recorded a few times. The chain recombines TRBV27 with TRBJ2-1; the D gene is possibly TRBD2 (6 bases). The CDR3 extends over 16 amino acids. V was trimmed by 4 bases and J by 4 bases, leaving 17 bases between them. Germline values: CDR1 MNHEY, CDR2 SMNVEV (reference sequence). The CDR3 DNA is TGTGCCAGCAGTTCCCTTCTTGCGGGAACATACAATGAGCAGTTCTTC. Protein product: CASSSLLAGTYNEQFF.

This clonotype was detected a few times. J is TRBJ1-6 and V is TRBV28; TRBD1 agrees at 8 bases. The V and J ends lost 7 bases and 5 bases, in that order; junction bases with no gene match: 7. The CDR3 consists of 15 residues. Germline V gene sequence: CDR1 MDHEN, CDR2 SYDVKM. The CDR3 loop reads CASTEGQGHNSPLHF. The CDR3 bases are TGTGCCAGCACCGAAGGACAGGGCCATAATTCACCCCTCCACTTT. Complete variable domain (other parts from reference TRBV28 and TRBJ1-6): DVKVTQSSRYLVKRTGEKVFLECVQDMDHENMFWYRQDPGLGLRLIYFSYDVKMKEKGDIPEGYSVSREKKERFSLILESASTNQTSMYLCASTEGQGHNSPLHFGNGTRLTVT.

This clonotype has just a few counts. This chain connects TRBV5-1 to TRBJ2-7; tentative D call: TRBD2 (5 bases). Trimming removed 5 bases from V and 4 bases from J, with 13 bases in between. Per germline, CDR1 SGHRS and CDR2 YFSETQ. The CDR3 sequence is 13 residues long. The CDR3 coding sequence is TGCGCCAGCAGTTACTGGACGGGATACGAGCAGTACTTC. Protein: CASSYWTGYEQYF.

This clonotype has a handful of counts. J is TRBJ2-7 and V is TRBV2, with 7 bases lining up with TRBD1. This CDR3 comprises 14 residues. CDR1 SNHLY and CDR2 FYNNEI come from the germline V gene. V was pared by 4 bases and J by 3 bases, with 6 bases of the junction left unmatched. The CDR3 DNA reads TGTGCCAGCAGTGTCCAGGGACAGTACTACGAGCAGTACTTC. Translated: CASSVQGQYYEQYF.

This clonotype was detected a few times. The chain joins TRBV20-1 to TRBJ1-1; perhaps TRBD1 as D (6 bases). V lost 6 bases to trimming and J lost 8 bases, with 22 bases between them. Germline loops: CDR1 DFQATT, CDR2 SNEGSKA (reference sequence). CDR3 size: 14 residues. CDR3 in amino acids: CSAGTRTEGGEAFF. The CDR3 DNA follows: TGCAGTGCAGGCACTCGGACAGAGGGAGGGGAAGCTTTCTTT.

This chain joins TRBV20-1 and TRBJ2-5; no clear D. Germline lookup yields CDR1 DFQATT and CDR2 SNEGSKA (reference sequence). Trimming took off 2 bases at V and 5 bases at J, with 21 bases between the two ends. The CDR3 extends over 16 amino acids. DNA for the CDR3: TGCAGTGCTAGATTAGGGCCTAAAACCCGAAAGGAGACCCAGTACTTC. As protein: CSARLGPKTRKETQYF.

The J gene is TRBJ2-3, the V gene TRBV20-1; 8 bases fit TRBD2. With 5 bases clipped from V and 2 bases from J, the junction kept 3 bases outside the gene matches. Germline V lookup: CDR1 DFQATT, CDR2 SNEGSKA (reference sequence). There are 13 residues in the CDR3. CDR3 bases: TGCAGTGCTTCACTAGCGGCCACAGATACGCAGTATTTT. The encoded protein is CSASLAATDTQYF.

This clonotype was recorded a few times. The chain joins TRBV25-1 to TRBJ1-1, with no clear D. Germline V lookup: CDR1 MGHDK, CDR2 SYGVNS. V was cut by 8 bases and J by 0 bases, with 19 bases left in between. The CDR3 length is 16 residues. DNA of the CDR3: TGTGCCAGCCTGGGAGGGCCCCTCAAAATGAACACTGAAGCTTTCTTT. It encodes CASLGGPLKMNTEAFF.

This clonotype was counted between two and nine times. CDR3 DNA: TGCAGTGCTGCTACAGGGTCCTCTGGAAACACCATATATTTT. This gives the protein CSAATGSSGNTIYF. This chain uses TRBV20-1 with TRBJ1-3, with D maybe TRBD1 (6 bases). Germline assignment: CDR1 DFQATT and CDR2 SNEGSKA (reference sequence). V lost 5 bases and J lost 0, with 11 bases in between. The length of the CDR3 is 14 residues.

The chain couples TRBV19 to TRBJ1-6; D not certain. V was cut by 5 bases and J by 2 bases, with 19 bases left in between. This CDR3 region has 18 residues. Germline CDR1 LNHDA, CDR2 SQIVND (reference sequence). As DNA, the CDR3 is TGTGCCAGTAGTGCCACGCCGGGGAACTCTGCCTATAATTCACCCCTCCACTTT. Protein: CASSATPGNSAYNSPLHF. The variable domain in full, with the rest retrieved from reference TRBV19 and TRBJ1-6, is DGGITQSPKYLFRKEGQNVTLSCEQNLNHDAMYWYRQDPGQGLRLIYYSQIVNDFQKGDIAEGYSVSREKKESFPLTVTSAQKNPTAFYLCASSATPGNSAYNSPLHFGNGTRLTVT.

The chain has TRBV15 and TRBJ2-1; a weak D match, TRBD1 (6 bases). V was shortened by 4 bases and J by 10 bases, with 20 bases between the two germline ends. This CDR3 has 15 residues. CDR1 LNHNV and CDR2 YYDKDF come from the germline V gene (reference sequence). Written as DNA, the CDR3 is TGTGCCACCAGCACTGGAGACAGGCCCACGCCGGAGCAGTTCTTC. Translation: CATSTGDRPTPEQFF.

This clonotype was observed a handful of times. The chain combines TRBV4-1 with TRBJ2-7; 9 bases line up with TRBD2. The CDR3 covers 16 residues. J was trimmed by 0 bases and V by 0 bases; bases with no gene match: 3. Germline V CDR1 and CDR2: MGHRA, YSYEKL. The CDR3 nucleotides read TGCGCCAGCAGCCAAGAGGCTAGCGGGAACTCCTACGAGCAGTACTTC. This translates into CASSQEASGNSYEQYF.

Ten or more counts support this clonotype. This sequence joins TRBV12-3 or TRBV12-4 and TRBJ2-1, with D possibly being TRBD2 (6 bases). Trimming shortened V by 3 bases and J by 6 bases, and 18 bases separated the two germline ends. This CDR3 is built from 16 residues. The DNA of the CDR3 is TGTGCCAGCAGTTTCGGGGCCCTTGGGGGGACCAATGAGCAGTTCTTC. Translation: CASSFGALGGTNEQFF.

This chain uses TRBV15 with TRBJ2-1; D ambiguous. Trimming pared 0 bases from V and 12 bases from J, leaving 12 bases between. The germline gives CDR1 LNHNV, CDR2 YYDKDF (reference sequence). The CDR3 runs to 13 residues. CDR3 sequence reads: CATSRDYGGLQFF. The CDR3 DNA is TGTGCCACCAGCAGAGATTACGGCGGATTGCAGTTCTTC.

This clonotype was seen only a few times. This chain connects TRBV11-2 to TRBJ2-7; 13 bases map to TRBD2. The CDR3 spans 16 residues. V shed 2 bases, J shed 5 bases, and the junction held 6 bases outside the gene matches. Germline values: CDR1 SGHAT, CDR2 FQNNGV. This CDR3 reads CASSLRLAGGTHEQYF. As DNA, the CDR3 is TGTGCCAGCAGCTTAAGACTAGCGGGAGGTACCCACGAGCAGTACTTC.

This clonotype has a count of ten or more. In DNA, the CDR3 is TGCAGTGCTAGAGATCCGGGCACAGATACGCAGTATTTT. Its protein product is CSARDPGTDTQYF. This chain connects TRBV20-1 to TRBJ2-3, with D unresolved. The V end lost 0 bases, the J end lost 1 base, and 5 bases lay between the germline ends. The CDR3 sequence is 13 residues long. Germline V lookup: CDR1 DFQATT, CDR2 SNEGSKA (reference sequence).

V is TRBV20-1 and J is TRBJ1-1, with D perhaps matching TRBD1 (5 bases). CDR1 is DFQATT and CDR2 is SNEGSKA in the germline V gene (reference sequence). The CDR3 covers 14 residues. With 6 bases removed from V and 1 base from J, the gap between germline ends came to 15 bases. The CDR3 sequence is CSAIWGSSNTEAFF. For the CDR3, the DNA is TGCAGTGCGATCTGGGGGTCCTCGAACACTGAAGCTTTCTTT.

This clonotype was observed at least ten times. The rearrangement joins TRBV12-3 or TRBV12-4 to TRBJ1-3; weak D call: TRBD1 (6 bases). The CDR3 spans 16 residues. V dropped 6 bases and J dropped 0 bases, with 15 bases sitting between them. The CDR3 DNA sequence: TGTGCCAGCAGCCGGAGGGACACTCGCTCTGGAAACACCATATATTTT. This translates into CASSRRDTRSGNTIYF.

A single count supports this clonotype. The V and J genes are TRBV7-2 and TRBJ1-2, with a possible D match to TRBD1 (6 bases). The CDR3 consists of 13 residues. V dropped 1 base and J dropped 10 bases, with 13 bases sitting between them. Germline CDR1 and CDR2: SGHTA and FQGNSA. CDR3 region: CASSLEIRDTYTF. CDR3 bases: TGTGCCAGCAGCTTAGAGATCCGGGACACCTACACCTTC.

The V and J genes are TRBV20-1 and TRBJ1-2; maybe TRBD1 (5 bases). The CDR3 consists of 14 residues. The germline CDR1 and CDR2 sequences are DFQATT and SNEGSKA (reference sequence). V gave up 0 bases and J gave up 4 bases, with 12 bases separating them. The CDR3 sequence: CSARDRTGGYGYTF. The CDR3 DNA sequence: TGCAGTGCTAGAGATCGGACGGGGGGCTATGGCTACACCTTC.